The TCR beta chain under discussion was sequenced for a study of PD-1 blockade in classical Hodgkin lymphoma. Overall study findings and caveats: At baseline, newly diagnosed patients reportedly showed less TCR diversity than healthy donors.

To note about this clone: Its antigen is not known.

The CDR3 consists of 14 residues. Only in-frame clones appear in the TCRdb table, and some are missing; sequencing was by immunoSEQ multiplex PCR. The data hold approximately 26,000 clones, with over 65% observed a single time. Relapse was seen in all patients after autologous stem cell transplantation, and brentuximab vedotin exposure was variable. The sequence came from a human donor with classical Hodgkin lymphoma. Sequenced material: peripheral blood mononuclear cells (PBMCs), taken before the second cycle of nivolumab. The V call is TRBV12-2, the J call TRBJ2-3; the D call TRBD2 from the table was never checked on the DNA. TRBV12-2 is classified as a pseudogene. DNA of the CDR3: TGTGCAAGTCGCTCCCTTATCCTCACAGATACGCAGTATTTT. Amino acid sequence: CASRSLILTDTQYF.